Included here is one T cell receptor (beta chain) sequence, with context. Its antigen is not known. The germline V gene has CDR1 SGHTS and CDR2 YDEGEE. Trimming pared 4 bases from V and 4 bases from J, leaving 23 bases between. CDR3 length: 17 residues. The data derive from a study of post-analysis software for immune sequencing data. Study summary: Relapsing-remitting, secondary progressive and progressive-relapsing courses of multiple sclerosis were included.

The library was made from cDNA and included unique molecular identifiers. The yield from roughly 1 to 10 million T cells was roughly 500,000 cDNA molecules in total. TCRdb used MiXCR to reprocess the PCR reads, holding one entry per CDR3 protein. This table holds 350,000 to 450,000 distinct CDR3 sequences, around 33% found once. Study-level points and caveats: Normalized Chao1 diversity was significantly reduced in patients versus controls. Five or six TRBV segments appeared more often in patients than in controls, and TRBV5-6, TRBV5-1 and TRBV20-1 were among these. Under F measure analysis, samples from one preparation batch co-clustered strongly.

The sample consisted of blood. This sequence originates from a girl aged 10 to 17 with multiple sclerosis. V usage is TRBV5-8 and J usage is TRBJ1-2; no reliable D call. Here the CDR3 reads CASSLHSRLSSSYGYTF. CDR3 nucleotides: TGTGCCAGCAGCCTCCACAGCCGCCTTTCCTCTTCCTATGGCTACACCTTC.